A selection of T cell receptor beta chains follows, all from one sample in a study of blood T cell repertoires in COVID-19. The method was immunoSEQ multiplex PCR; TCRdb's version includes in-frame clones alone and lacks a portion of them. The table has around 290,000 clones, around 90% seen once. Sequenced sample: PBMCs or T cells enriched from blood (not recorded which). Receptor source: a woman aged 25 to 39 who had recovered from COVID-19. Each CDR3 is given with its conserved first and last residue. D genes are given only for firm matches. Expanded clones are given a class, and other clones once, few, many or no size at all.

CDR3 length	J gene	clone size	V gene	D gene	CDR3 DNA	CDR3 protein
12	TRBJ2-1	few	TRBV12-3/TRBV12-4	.	TGTGCCAGCAACAGGGGGGGTAATGAGCAGTTCTTC	CASNRGGNEQFF
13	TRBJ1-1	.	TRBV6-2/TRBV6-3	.	TGTGCCAGCATCCCCGACCGGGGAGGTGAAGCTTTCTTT	CASIPDRGGEAFF
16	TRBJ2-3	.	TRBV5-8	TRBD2	TGTGCCAGCAGCTTGGGCCTAGCGGGGCACACAGATACGCAGTATTTT	CASSLGLAGHTDTQYF
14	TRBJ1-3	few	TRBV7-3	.	TGTGCCAGCAGCTTACTGCGCCCTGGAAACACCATATATTTT	CASSLLRPGNTIYF
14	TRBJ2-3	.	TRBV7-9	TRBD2	TGTGCCAGCAGCTTGGGTCTCGGGGGGGATACGCAGTATTTT	CASSLGLGGDTQYF
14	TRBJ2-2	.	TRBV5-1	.	TGCGCCAGCAGCTTGTATACGAGGTCCGGGGAGCTGTTTTTT	CASSLYTRSGELFF
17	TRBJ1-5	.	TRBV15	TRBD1	TGTGCCACCAGCAGCAAACTGGGACAGGGGAGGAATCAGCCCCAGCATTTT	CATSSKLGQGRNQPQHF
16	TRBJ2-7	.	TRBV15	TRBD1	TGTGCCACCAGCAGTTTTTCCCAGGGACAGGAGGACAAGCAGTACTTC	CATSSFSQGQEDKQYF
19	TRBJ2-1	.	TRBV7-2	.	TGTGCCAGCAGCTTAGATTGGGAGAATCCGGGCCGATTTAGCGATGAGCAGTTCTTC	CASSLDWENPGRFSDEQFF
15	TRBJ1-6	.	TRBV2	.	TGTGCCAGCAGCTATGCCGAAAGGGGTAATTCACCCCTCCACTTT	CASSYAERGNSPLHF
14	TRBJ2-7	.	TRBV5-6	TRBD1	TGTGCCAGCAGATGGACAGGGGCTGGGTACGAGCAGTACTTC	CASRWTGAGYEQYF
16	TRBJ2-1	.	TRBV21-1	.	TGTGCCAGCAGCAATATAAGGCGACAGTGCTACAATGAGCAGTTCTTC	CASSNIRRQCYNEQFF
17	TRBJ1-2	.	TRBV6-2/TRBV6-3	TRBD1	TGTGCCAGCAGTTCCGAACTCACCGCGGGACAGTCCTATGGCTACACCTTC	CASSSELTAGQSYGYTF
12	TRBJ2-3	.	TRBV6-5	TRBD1	TGTGCCAGCAGACAGGGGACAGATACGCAGTATTTT	CASRQGTDTQYF
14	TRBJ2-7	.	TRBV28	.	TGTGCCAGCAGTTTATGGGCAGAAACCTACGAGCAGTACTTC	CASSLWAETYEQYF
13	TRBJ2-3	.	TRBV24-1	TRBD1	TGTGCCACCAGTAACAGGGGGCGGGATACGCAGTATTTT	CATSNRGRDTQYF